These T cell receptor beta chains were read from a single sample in a study of T cells after posttransplantation cyclophosphamide. Measured with immunoSEQ multiplex PCR; TCRdb has only the in-frame clones, and not every one. The data contain approximately 670 clones, around 80% of them singletons. What was sequenced was memory CD8+ T cells sorted from blood. The origin of the receptors is a man aged 35-49 years in good health, CMV-negative, and a related stem cell transplant donor. CDR3s include the opening cysteine and the closing phenylalanine or tryptophan.

J	V	CDR3
TRBJ2-1	TRBV4-3	CASSRPGTRTYNEQFF
TRBJ2-1	TRBV6-5	CASSYGQIPYNEQFF
TRBJ2-2	TRBV7-8	CASSLDRGELFF
TRBJ1-1	TRBV5-1	CASGLAGTEAFF
TRBJ2-7	TRBV19	CASSMRGRIYEQYF
TRBJ2-7	TRBV28	CASRLPGGNEQYF
TRBJ2-1	TRBV5-4	CASSQGLAGARPGYNEQFF
TRBJ1-2	TRBV21-1	CASSPERQRGGYTF
TRBJ2-7	TRBV6-1	CASSESIERGYEQYF
TRBJ2-1	TRBV7-2	CASSFTSGDYNEQFF
TRBJ2-1	TRBV6-4	CASSAPGLAGSNEQFF
TRBJ2-1	TRBV7-3	CASSPSGLPNNEQFF
TRBJ2-5	TRBV4-3	CASSQDSERTSGRGHQETQYF
TRBJ1-1	TRBV30	CAWSDGTRAAFF
TRBJ2-2	TRBV6-4	CASSLTGTGGEGELFF
TRBJ1-2	TRBV29-1	CSVEEGSVSGAAYGYTF
TRBJ2-3	TRBV12-5	CASGLVRSLAGGPPSTDTQYF
TRBJ1-2	TRBV6-1	CASSEGGPWYGYTF
TRBJ1-5	TRBV28	CASLHWGSGQPQHF
TRBJ1-5	TRBV6-5	CASSYSLNSNQPQHF
TRBJ1-1	TRBV29-1	CSAYGGGAGAFF
TRBJ1-2	TRBV28	CASSLLSRNYGYTF
TRBJ2-7	TRBV2	CASSAGVGLVQEQYF
TRBJ1-6	TRBV7-2	CASSPTSGIYNSPLHF